These 15 T cell receptor beta chains were all obtained from the same sample, sequenced in a study of T-cell reconstitution after alpha-beta-depleted transplantation in children. Preparation of the TCRbeta library was carried out with unique molecular identifiers. MiXCR, run by TCRdb on the PCR reads, gives a single entry per CDR3 protein. The data contain about 980,000 distinct CDR3 sequences, about 29% of them singletons. The sample here was PBMCs, mostly from graft donor cells, taken 360 days after TCRalphabeta/CD19-depleted stem cell transplant. The receptors shown here come from a boy in the first two years of life who had a stem cell transplant for SCID, so the T cells may come from the graft donor.

The V call is TRBV27, the J call TRBJ2-2; possibly TRBD1 for D (6 bases). CDR1 and CDR2 from the germline V gene are MNHEY and SMNVEV (reference sequence). V was trimmed by 6 bases and J by 1 base, leaving 12 bases between them. The CDR3 has 15 amino acids. The CDR3 sequence is CASSPDRRNTGELFF. For the CDR3, the DNA is TGTGCCAGCAGCCCCGACAGGAGGAACACCGGGGAGCTGTTTTTT.

The rearrangement joins TRBV5-1 to TRBJ2-1; 12 bases are shared with TRBD2. Germline V lookup: CDR1 SGHRS, CDR2 YFSETQ. The length of the CDR3 is 18 residues. V lost 0 bases to trimming and J lost 3 bases; unmatched junction nucleotides: 7. The CDR3 region has the DNA TGCGCCAGCAGCTTGGAAACTAGCGGGGGGCATCGCTACAATGAGCAGTTCTTC. It translates to CASSLETSGGHRYNEQFF.

The J gene is TRBJ1-5, the V gene TRBV19; the match to TRBD1 covers 7 bases. The CDR3 spans 14 residues. Looked up from germline, CDR1 is LNHDA and CDR2 is SQIVND (reference sequence). After removal of 4 bases from V and 4 bases from J, the junction contained 4 bases not matched to a gene. CDR3 nucleotides: TGTGCCAGTAGTAGACAGGGAGTAAATCAGCCCCAGCATTTT. Translation gives CASSRQGVNQPQHF.

This clonotype was seen repeatedly, ten times or more. This chain uses TRBV4-1 with TRBJ2-5; a weak D match, TRBD1 (6 bases). The CDR3 covers 14 residues. V was cut by 4 bases and J by 4 bases, with 13 bases left in between. Germline loops: CDR1 MGHRA, CDR2 YSYEKL. CDR3 region: CASSPDPRGETQYF. In DNA, the CDR3 is TGCGCCAGCAGCCCGGACCCCAGGGGAGAGACCCAGTACTTC.

CDR3 nucleotides: TGTGCCAGCAGCACCGGGACAGCTAATGAGCAGTTCTTC. It is translated as CASSTGTANEQFF. The chain is built from TRBV7-3 and TRBJ2-1, with TRBD1 matching 7 bases. There are 13 residues in the CDR3. From germline, CDR1 is SGHTA and CDR2 FQGTGA. Germline trimming cut 5 bases from V and 7 bases from J; bases unmatched to any gene: 5.

The chain combines TRBV7-2 with TRBJ2-4; the D is unclear. CDR1 and CDR2 (germline): SGHTA, FQGNSA. V was trimmed by 3 bases and J by 3 bases, leaving 6 bases between them. The CDR3 consists of 13 residues. CDR3 region: CASSFGYKNIQYF. The CDR3 coding sequence is TGTGCCAGCAGCTTTGGGTACAAAAACATTCAGTACTTC. Using reference TRBV7-2 and TRBJ2-4 for the parts outside the CDR3, the full variable domain is GAGVSQSPSNKVTEKGKDVELRCDPISGHTALYWYRQSLGQGLEFLIYFQGNSAPDKSGLPSDRFSAERTGGSVSTLTIQRTQQEDSAVYLCASSFGYKNIQYFGAGTRLSVL.

This clonotype was counted only a few times. The chain links TRBV4-2 to TRBJ2-2; no clear D gene. With 4 bases removed from V and 6 bases from J, the gap between germline ends came to 12 bases. This CDR3 is 14 amino acids long. The germline V gene encodes CDR1 LGHNA and CDR2 YNFKEQ. The CDR3 coding sequence is TGTGCCAGCAGCCGCGGCGACTGGGCCGGGGAGCTGTTTTTT. Its protein product is CASSRGDWAGELFF.

The CDR3 DNA reads as TGTGCCACCAGCAGAGTCCCGGGACAGGGGGTCAGGAACACTGAAGCTTTCTTT. Protein product: CATSRVPGQGVRNTEAFF. J is TRBJ1-1 and V is TRBV15, with 11 bases matching TRBD1. Per germline, CDR1 LNHNV and CDR2 YYDKDF (reference sequence). The CDR3 spans 18 residues. The J segment lost 1 base and the V segment lost 1 base, leaving 8 bases of the junction unmatched.

The chain has TRBV2 and TRBJ2-5; 8 bases agree with TRBD1. The CDR3 spans 15 residues. CDR1 is SNHLY and CDR2 is FYNNEI in the germline V gene. The V and J ends lost 6 bases and 5 bases, in that order; junction bases with no gene match: 11. The CDR3 is CASRQTDRAGETQYF. CDR3 in DNA: TGTGCCAGCAGACAAACGGACAGGGCGGGTGAGACCCAGTACTTC.

This clonotype was detected a few times. The chain couples TRBV20-1 to TRBJ2-1; 9 bases align to TRBD2. Per germline, CDR1 DFQATT and CDR2 SNEGSKA (reference sequence). The CDR3 is made up of 15 amino acids. J lost 5 bases, V lost 0 bases, and 5 bases had no gene match. CDR3 sequence: CSARDAVAGDNEQFF. The CDR3 DNA reads as TGCAGTGCTAGAGATGCGGTAGCGGGGGACAATGAGCAGTTCTTC.

The rearrangement joins TRBV29-1 to TRBJ2-5; D perhaps matches TRBD2 (6 bases). The CDR3 covers 13 residues. Germline V CDR1 and CDR2: SQVTM, ANQGSEA. Trimming cost V 3 bases and J 5 bases, with 13 bases left between them. The CDR3 spells CSVDWGGRETQYF. Here the CDR3 DNA reads TGCAGCGTTGACTGGGGAGGAAGGGAGACCCAGTACTTC.

This clonotype showed up just a few times. CDR3 sequence reads: CASSVGGISYEQYF. The DNA for the CDR3 is TGTGCCAGCAGCGTAGGAGGGATCTCCTACGAGCAGTACTTC. The rearrangement uses TRBV9 and TRBJ2-7; a possible D gene is TRBD2 (5 bases). The V end was cut by 0 bases, the J end by 0 bases, with 7 bases between. The germline gives CDR1 SGDLS, CDR2 YYNGEE. The CDR3 sequence is 14 residues long. Looking up the rest from reference TRBV9 and TRBJ2-7 gives the full variable domain: DSGVTQTPKHLITATGQRVTLRCSPRSGDLSVYWYQQSLDQGLQFLIQYYNGEERAKGNILERFSAQQFPDLHSELNLSSLELGDSALYFCASSVGGISYEQYFGPGTRLTVT.

The rearrangement uses TRBV7-8 and TRBJ1-1, with a possible D match to TRBD1 (6 bases). This CDR3 spans 15 amino acids. Trimming removed 2 bases at V and 4 bases at J, with 14 bases between. Germline assignment: CDR1 SGHVS and CDR2 FQNEAQ. In DNA, the CDR3 is TGTGCCAGCAGCTTAATCCGGGGGCTGGGCACTGAAGCTTTCTTT. It encodes CASSLIRGLGTEAFF. Using reference TRBV7-8 and TRBJ1-1 for the parts outside the CDR3, the full variable domain is GAGVSQSPRYKVAKRGQDVALRCDPISGHVSLFWYQQALGQGPEFLTYFQNEAQLDKSGLPSDRFFAERPEGSVSTLKIQRTQQEDSAVYLCASSLIRGLGTEAFFGQGTRLTVV.

This clonotype was observed at least ten times. The chain carries TRBV12-3 or TRBV12-4 and TRBJ2-7; possibly TRBD1 or TRBD2 for D (5 bases each). The V and J ends lost 5 bases and 2 bases respectively, with 10 bases between them. The CDR3 sequence is 13 residues long. As DNA, the CDR3 is TGTGCCAGCAGTCGGGACGGTCCCTACGAGCAGTACTTC. Its translation: CASSRDGPYEQYF.

V and J are TRBV4-3 and TRBJ1-1; no definite D call. The germline V and J ends were trimmed by 4 bases and 10 bases, with 19 bases remaining between them. This CDR3 is built from 14 residues. The germline V gene encodes CDR1 LGHNA and CDR2 YSLEER. In DNA form, the CDR3 reads TGCGCCAGCAGCCCCCGCTCAGGTCCCTATGGAGCTTTCTTT. Amino acid sequence: CASSPRSGPYGAFF.